A single sample is the source of the 30 T cell receptor beta chains below, sequenced in a study of T cell repertoires in cytomegalovirus infection. MiXCR was run by TCRdb on the reads, yielding one entry per CDR3 protein. The sample lists some 350,000 distinct CDR3 sequences; 15% to 20% were seen once. The sequencing sample was made of PBMCs. These receptor sequences come from a human donor in good health (CMV status not recorded). Some clones in this sample may be carry-over from other donors' samples.

The table lists this clonotype with many counts. The rearrangement links TRBV11-2 to TRBJ1-2; D gene ambiguous. The germline gives CDR1 SGHAT, CDR2 FQNNGV. The ends were cut back, 0 bases at V and 5 bases at J, with 19 bases in the middle. This CDR3 is built from 17 residues. CDR3 in DNA: TGTGCCAGCAGCTTAGATCACAACCCCGCGAGGCGATATGGCTACACCTTC. It is translated as CASSLDHNPARRYGYTF.

V usage is TRBV7-2 and J usage is TRBJ1-2, with D perhaps TRBD1 (6 bases). The CDR3 totals 15 residues. Germline CDR1 and CDR2: SGHTA and FQGNSA. V lost 2 bases, J lost 4 bases, and 14 bases lay in between. This CDR3 is CASSLRGGGSYGYTF. In DNA, the CDR3 is TGTGCCAGCAGCTTAAGGGGGGGGGGGTCCTATGGCTACACCTTC.

This clonotype was picked up many times. The chain uses TRBV7-9 and TRBJ2-7; D unresolved. This CDR3 comprises 13 residues. CDR1 is SEHNR, CDR2 FQNEAQ, per germline (reference sequence). V lost 2 bases to trimming and J lost 5 bases, with 10 bases between them. CDR3 coding DNA: TGTGCCAGCAGCTTACGCGGAGACGACGAGCAGTACTTC. Translated: CASSLRGDDEQYF.

This clonotype was found a few times. This sequence joins TRBV12-3 or TRBV12-4 and TRBJ1-1; D uncertain. Deletions cut 5 bases from V and 6 bases from J, with 19 bases between. CDR3 length: 15 residues. CDR3 bases: TGTGCCAGCAGTCCCCCCCTGGCTTTAGCCTCTGAAGCTTTCTTT. Amino acid sequence: CASSPPLALASEAFF.

The V call is TRBV18, the J call TRBJ1-1; D unresolved. Trimming stripped 3 bases from V and 8 bases from J, with 16 bases between. This CDR3 comprises 14 residues. The germline V gene has CDR1 KGHSH and CDR2 LQKENI. The CDR3 DNA reads TGTGCCAGCTCACCTATCGGTTCGGAGGGAGAAGCTTTCTTT. This sequence encodes CASSPIGSEGEAFF.

A word on this clonotype: Since a much larger clone is just one base distant, this may be a read error. The CDR3 does not close with the conserved phenylalanine or tryptophan, likely indicating a read error. This chain links TRBV28 with TRBJ1-1; D is perhaps TRBD1 (6 bases). This CDR3 region has 15 residues. Trimming cost V 3 bases and J 6 bases, with 17 bases left between them. CDR1 is MDHEN and CDR2 is SYDVKM in the germline V gene. CDR3 coding DNA: TGTGCCAGCAGTTTCGGATTAGGGCCAGGGGCTGAAGCTTTCTCT. It yields the protein CASSFGLGPGAEAFS.

In this sample, this clonotype turned up many times. The chain couples TRBV12-3 or TRBV12-4 to TRBJ2-7; D not resolved. The CDR3 consists of 13 residues. The germline V and J ends were trimmed by 5 bases and 3 bases, with 11 bases remaining between them. The CDR3 reads CASSVTLIYEQYF. DNA for the CDR3: TGTGCCAGCAGTGTGACATTAATCTACGAGCAGTACTTC.

This clonotype was observed a handful of times. The chain carries TRBV7-2 and TRBJ2-1; TRBD1 is a possible D gene (5 bases). CDR3 size: 15 residues. Trimming removed 4 bases from V and 7 bases from J, with 17 bases in between. Germline V CDR1 and CDR2: SGHTA, FQGNSA. CDR3 nucleotides: TGTGCCAGCAGCTACCGACCGAGGCAGGGAAATGAGCAGTTCTTC. It codes for CASSYRPRQGNEQFF.

This clonotype was found a few times. The chain uses TRBV10-3 and TRBJ1-2; TRBD1 matches at 10 bases. This CDR3 is built from 14 residues. The junction had 4 bases not matched to a gene; V was cut back by 6 bases and J by 3 bases. Germline V CDR1 and CDR2: ENHRY, SYGVKD. CDR3 sequence (DNA): TGTGCCATCAGCCCCGGGACAGGGGACTATGGCTACACCTTC. This codes for CAISPGTGDYGYTF.

This chain connects TRBV7-9 to TRBJ1-2; D remains unclear. V dropped 0 bases and J dropped 4 bases, with 9 bases sitting between them. The CDR3 totals 14 residues. The germline gives CDR1 SEHNR, CDR2 FQNEAQ (reference sequence). DNA of the CDR3: TGTGCCAGCAGCTTAGCCCCTTCGAGCTATGGCTACACCTTC. Translation: CASSLAPSSYGYTF.

The table lists this clonotype with a few counts. The V and J genes are TRBV10-2 and TRBJ1-1; 8 bases align to TRBD1. There are 14 residues in the CDR3. With 7 bases clipped from V and 3 bases from J, the junction kept 7 bases outside the gene matches. Germline lookup yields CDR1 WSHSY and CDR2 SAAADI. CDR3 residues: CASKTWGQDTEAFF. The CDR3 region has the DNA TGCGCCAGCAAAACCTGGGGACAGGACACTGAAGCTTTCTTT.

The rearrangement links TRBV7-2 to TRBJ2-7; perhaps TRBD2 as D (5 bases). V was cut by 3 bases and J by 4 bases, with 16 bases left in between. From germline, CDR1 is SGHTA and CDR2 FQGNSA. The CDR3 extends over 15 amino acids. CDR3 amino acids: CASSLVASSLYEQYV. The CDR3 nucleotides read TGTGCCAGCAGCTTGGTGGCTAGCAGTTTATACGAGCAGTACGTC.

This clonotype was counted only a few times. The CDR3 reads CASSFKGDQPQHF. CDR3 DNA sequence: TGTGCCAGCAGCTTCAAAGGTGATCAGCCCCAGCATTTT. The chain is built from TRBV7-2 and TRBJ1-5; D not certain. The CDR3 has 13 amino acids. Germline assignment: CDR1 SGHTA and CDR2 FQGNSA. The V gene lost 3 bases and the J gene lost 5 bases, with 8 bases spanning the gap.

V usage is TRBV7-6 and J usage is TRBJ2-3, with D hard to call. V was clipped by 2 bases and J by 4 bases, with 10 bases between them. Germline V gene lookup returns CDR1 SGHVS and CDR2 FNYEAQ. The CDR3 is 14 amino acids. In DNA, the CDR3 is TGTGCCAGCAGCTTACCCTTCCAGGCAGATACGCAGTATTTT. As protein: CASSLPFQADTQYF.

A few counts support this clonotype. This chain links TRBV12-3 or TRBV12-4 with TRBJ1-1; 8 bases agree with TRBD1. Unmatched junction bases numbered 6, after V lost 3 bases and J lost 6 bases. The CDR3 consists of 14 residues. CDR3 nucleotides: TGTGCCAGCAGTTTGGGCAGGGGGCTGGCTGAAGCTTTCTTT. Its translation is CASSLGRGLAEAFF.

This chain connects TRBV20-1 to TRBJ2-1; possibly TRBD1 for D (6 bases). CDR3 length: 12 residues. V lost 5 bases, J lost 9 bases, and 14 bases lay in between. The germline CDR1 and CDR2 sequences are DFQATT and SNEGSKA (reference sequence). The CDR3 region has the DNA TGCAGTGCTGGGGTCTGGGGGCGTGAGCAGTTCTTC. This sequence encodes CSAGVWGREQFF.

The genes are TRBV19 and TRBJ1-5; D is undetermined. The CDR3 consists of 16 residues. Germline loops: CDR1 LNHDA, CDR2 SQIVND (reference sequence). V lost 1 base, J lost 2 bases, and 12 bases lay in between. CDR3: CASSIADTGGNQPQHF. Here the CDR3 DNA reads TGTGCCAGTAGTATAGCTGACACTGGCGGCAATCAGCCCCAGCATTTT.

This clonotype has more than one count but fewer than ten. The rearrangement links TRBV7-9 to TRBJ2-7, with D maybe TRBD1 (5 bases). V was cut by 1 base and J by 3 bases, with 16 bases left in between. CDR3 length equals 16 residues. Germline V gene lookup returns CDR1 SEHNR and CDR2 FQNEAQ (reference sequence). This chain's CDR3 is CASSLGNPWTIYEQYF. The CDR3 nucleotides read TGTGCCAGCAGCTTAGGGAACCCGTGGACAATCTACGAGCAGTACTTC.

This clonotype was counted only a few times. The rearrangement joins TRBV28 to TRBJ2-7; 8 positions agree with TRBD1. The CDR3 sequence is 14 residues long. Germline CDR1 and CDR2: MDHEN and SYDVKM. V was pared by 5 bases and J by 6 bases, with 9 bases of the junction left unmatched. For the CDR3, the DNA is TGTGCCAGCAGTACAAGGACAGGGTCGGGCGAGCAGTACTTC. Residues: CASSTRTGSGEQYF.

This clonotype was detected ten times or more. The genes are TRBV11-2 and TRBJ2-5, with D hard to call. The length of the CDR3 is 11 residues. CDR1 and CDR2 (germline): SGHAT, FQNNGV. Trimming left V 7 bases short and J 2 bases short, with 5 bases between. The CDR3, as DNA: TGTGCCAGCACCGTACAAGAGACCCAGTACTTC. As protein: CASTVQETQYF. Combining the CDR3 with reference TRBV11-2 and TRBJ2-5 gives the whole variable domain EAGVAQSPRYKIIEKRQSVAFWCNPISGHATLYWYQQILGQGPKLLIQFQNNGVVDDSQLPKDRFSAERLKGVDSTLKIQPAKLEDSAVYLCASTVQETQYFGPGTRLLVL.

This clonotype came up many times. The genes are TRBV27 and TRBJ1-1; TRBD1 matches at 7 bases. J lost 4 bases, V lost 6 bases, and 11 bases had no gene match. The CDR3 length is 15 residues. Germline V lookup: CDR1 MNHEY, CDR2 SMNVEV (reference sequence). In DNA form, the CDR3 reads TGTGCCAGCAGCACAACGGGACAGTATTCCACTGAAGCTTTCTTT. It specifies CASSTTGQYSTEAFF.

This clonotype was counted between two and nine times. J is TRBJ2-5 and V is TRBV20-1; TRBD2 matches 10 bases. J was trimmed by 5 bases and V by 4 bases; bases with no gene match: 10. Germline CDR1 and CDR2: DFQATT and SNEGSKA (reference sequence). The CDR3 is 15 amino acids. CDR3 sequence: CSATGTSAQRETQYF. The CDR3 region has the DNA TGCAGTGCTACCGGGACTAGCGCCCAAAGGGAGACCCAGTACTTC.

This clonotype was observed a handful of times. The genes are TRBV20-1 and TRBJ2-1; possible D gene TRBD1, 5 bases. CDR1 and CDR2 from the germline V gene are DFQATT and SNEGSKA (reference sequence). The CDR3 totals 15 residues. Trimming stripped 0 bases from V and 7 bases from J, with 16 bases between. CDR3 region: CSARDWTTKGNEQFF. The CDR3 DNA reads TGCAGTGCTAGAGATTGGACAACCAAGGGGAATGAGCAGTTCTTC.

This clonotype was seen more than once but under ten times. This rearrangement joins TRBV12-3 or TRBV12-4 to TRBJ1-3, with D uncertain. The CDR3 contains 14 residues. Trimming removed 2 bases from V and 1 base from J, with 6 bases in between. The DNA for the CDR3 is TGTGCCAGCAGTTTATTGGCGTCTGGAAACACCATATATTTT. Amino acid sequence: CASSLLASGNTIYF.

This clonotype was detected ten times or more. CDR3 bases: TGTGCCAGCAGCTCGCAGGGGAGGCCCCAGCATTTT. Encoded protein: CASSSQGRPQHF. The V call is TRBV7-2, the J call TRBJ1-5; a weak D match, TRBD1 (6 bases). CDR3 size: 12 residues. Germline V gene sequence: CDR1 SGHTA, CDR2 FQGNSA. The germline V and J ends were trimmed by 4 bases and 9 bases, with 10 bases remaining between them.

This clonotype was counted at least ten times. In DNA form, the CDR3 reads TGTGCCAGCAGGGATAATAGCAATCAGCCCCAGCATTTT. It is translated as CASRDNSNQPQHF. The V gene is TRBV28, the J gene TRBJ1-5; D call uncertain. This CDR3 has 13 amino acids. The V gene's germline CDR1 is MDHEN and CDR2 SYDVKM. Trimming stripped 6 bases from V and 0 bases from J, with 6 bases between.

The gene calls are TRBV6-1 and TRBJ2-7; D is possibly TRBD2 (5 bases). With 7 bases removed from V and 2 bases from J, the gap between germline ends came to 15 bases. The CDR3 runs to 14 residues. The germline V gene has CDR1 MNHNS and CDR2 SASEGT. CDR3 sequence reads: CASTERTGTYEQYF. CDR3 sequence (DNA): TGTGCCAGCACCGAACGGACTGGGACCTACGAGCAGTACTTC.

The V gene is TRBV7-9, the J gene TRBJ2-1; unclear D gene. Germline CDR1 reads SEHNR; CDR2 reads FQNEAQ (reference sequence). CDR3 size: 14 residues. Trimming left V 6 bases short and J 0 bases short, with 9 bases between. The CDR3 nucleotides are TGTGCCAGCAGTCGGGCGAGCTCCTACAATGAGCAGTTCTTC. Its translation: CASSRASSYNEQFF.

The chain carries TRBV14 and TRBJ2-5; D unresolved. Germline CDR1 SGHDN, CDR2 FVKESK. V lost 1 base and J lost 5, with 5 bases in between. This CDR3 comprises 12 residues. CDR3 nucleotide sequence: TGTGCCAGCAGCCAAGTGCGGGAGACCCAGTACTTC. It translates to CASSQVRETQYF.

At least ten counts were recorded for this clonotype. The V gene is TRBV7-2, the J gene TRBJ2-5; maybe TRBD1 (6 bases). The CDR3 has 15 residues. V dropped 5 bases and J dropped 4 bases, with 17 bases sitting between them. Germline V lookup: CDR1 SGHTA, CDR2 FQGNSA. CDR3 nucleotides: TGTGCCAGCAGCCTACAGGGTGGGGCTCGAGAGACCCAGTACTTC. Its translation: CASSLQGGARETQYF.